A selection of T cell receptor beta chains follows, all from one sample in a study of T cell responses to AZD1222 COVID-19 vaccine. Method: immunoSEQ multiplex PCR; TCRdb's copy keeps in-frame clones and lacks some. The data hold approximately 89,000 clones, with 86% observed a single time. Sequencing used peripheral blood, obtained 28 days after the second AZD1222 dose. Source of these receptors: an adult who received the AZD1222 COVID-19 vaccine. Both conserved end residues are part of each CDR3.

CDR3 length: 14
V gene: TRBV6-5
J gene: TRBJ2-3
CDR3 protein: CASRATRTTDTQYF

CDR3 length: 19
V gene: TRBV19
J gene: TRBJ1-5
CDR3 protein: CASSIGRVRGRSGNQPQHF

CDR3 length: 19
V gene: TRBV4-1
J gene: TRBJ1-3
CDR3 protein: CASSQSPDRIHNSGNTIYF

CDR3 length: 13
V gene: TRBV19
J gene: TRBJ2-3
CDR3 protein: CASRNLPRGTQYF

CDR3 length: 15
V gene: TRBV28
J gene: TRBJ1-5
CDR3 protein: CASSLWLQGRQPQHF

CDR3 length: 15
V gene: TRBV7-8
J gene: TRBJ1-4
CDR3 protein: CASSLVRGGSEKLFF

CDR3 length: 11
V gene: TRBV7-9
J gene: TRBJ1-1
CDR3 protein: CASSLLDEAFF

CDR3 length: 14
V gene: TRBV7-8
J gene: TRBJ2-1
CDR3 protein: CASSLRSSESEQFF

CDR3 length: 13
V gene: TRBV27
J gene: TRBJ2-5
CDR3 protein: CASSRQGSETQYF

CDR3 length: 19
V gene: TRBV5-1
J gene: TRBJ2-6
CDR3 protein: CASSPGPGQGDGGANVLTF

CDR3 length: 15
V gene: TRBV3-1/TRBV3-2
J gene: TRBJ2-3
CDR3 protein: CASSQAGQGTDTQYF

CDR3 length: 14
V gene: TRBV3-1/TRBV3-2
J gene: TRBJ1-2
CDR3 protein: CASSPRGGVGGYTF

CDR3 length: 14
V gene: TRBV6-5
J gene: TRBJ2-7
CDR3 protein: CASSKLTGAYEQYF

CDR3 length: 14
V gene: TRBV6-1
J gene: TRBJ1-1
CDR3 protein: CASSEVAGLTEAFF

CDR3 length: 13
V gene: TRBV10-1
J gene: TRBJ2-7
CDR3 protein: CASSEPNSYEQYF

CDR3 length: 15
V gene: TRBV7-9
J gene: TRBJ2-1
CDR3 protein: CASSPWWEVSNEQFF

CDR3 length: 20
V gene: TRBV7-3
J gene: TRBJ2-1
CDR3 protein: CASSLRPGLAGVGSYNEQFF

CDR3 length: 15
V gene: TRBV6-2/TRBV6-3
J gene: TRBJ2-7
CDR3 protein: CASSWASGFSGEQYF

CDR3 length: 15
V gene: TRBV30
J gene: TRBJ2-7
CDR3 protein: CAWSPPGSSTYEQYF

CDR3 length: 15
V gene: TRBV7-9
J gene: TRBJ1-3
CDR3 protein: CATPAESTSGNTIYF

CDR3 length: 12
V gene: TRBV6-8
J gene: TRBJ2-7
CDR3 protein: CASKVLGNRQYF

CDR3 length: 14
V gene: TRBV19
J gene: TRBJ2-7
CDR3 protein: CASSREGQIYEQYF

CDR3 length: 15
V gene: TRBV11-2
J gene: TRBJ2-7
CDR3 protein: CASSSTTGYSYEQYF

CDR3 length: 14
V gene: TRBV30
J gene: TRBJ2-7
CDR3 protein: CAWGRPRGRNEQYF

CDR3 length: 17
V gene: TRBV19
J gene: TRBJ2-4
CDR3 protein: CASSIGRAELAKNIQYF

CDR3 length: 14
V gene: TRBV5-1
J gene: TRBJ1-2
CDR3 protein: CASSLAGAGEWVTF

CDR3 length: 14
V gene: TRBV6-5
J gene: TRBJ2-7
CDR3 protein: CASTWTQSSYEQYF

CDR3 length: 15
V gene: TRBV3-1/TRBV3-2
J gene: TRBJ1-3
CDR3 protein: CASSLGTSSGNTIYF

CDR3 length: 14
V gene: TRBV28
J gene: TRBJ2-5
CDR3 protein: CASSLGGVLETQYF

CDR3 length: 13
V gene: TRBV6-1
J gene: TRBJ2-7
CDR3 protein: CASSEAILYEQYF

CDR3 length: 13
V gene: TRBV19
J gene: TRBJ1-5
CDR3 protein: CASSAGPPGPQHF

CDR3 length: 13
V gene: TRBV10-3
J gene: TRBJ1-1
CDR3 protein: CAMRTEPNTEAFF

CDR3 length: 16
V gene: TRBV7-2
J gene: TRBJ2-2
CDR3 protein: CASRSPSGGGSGELFF

CDR3 length: 15
V gene: TRBV6-5
J gene: TRBJ2-1
CDR3 protein: CASSGTGPQAREQFF

CDR3 length: 12
V gene: TRBV18
J gene: TRBJ2-7
CDR3 protein: CASSRGKHEQYF

CDR3 length: 13
V gene: TRBV15
J gene: TRBJ1-2
CDR3 protein: CATSGGDDYGYTF

CDR3 length: 15
V gene: TRBV7-2
J gene: TRBJ2-3
CDR3 protein: CASSLVSAAVNTQYF

CDR3 length: 15
V gene: TRBV19
J gene: TRBJ2-2
CDR3 protein: CASSTLNPNTGELFF

CDR3 length: 16
V gene: TRBV4-1
J gene: TRBJ1-5
CDR3 protein: CASSPEDGRYNQPQHF

CDR3 length: 13
V gene: TRBV6-2/TRBV6-3
J gene: TRBJ2-3
CDR3 protein: CASSYPPADTQYF

CDR3 length: 14
V gene: TRBV3-1/TRBV3-2
J gene: TRBJ2-1
CDR3 protein: CASSQAAAPNEQFF

CDR3 length: 14
V gene: TRBV5-1
J gene: TRBJ2-2
CDR3 protein: CASGGGASTGELFF

CDR3 length: 13
V gene: TRBV11-2
J gene: TRBJ2-7
CDR3 protein: CASGGGTSAEQYF

CDR3 length: 14
V gene: TRBV28
J gene: TRBJ1-2
CDR3 protein: CASSPTGIGYGYTF

CDR3 length: 14
V gene: TRBV3-1/TRBV3-2
J gene: TRBJ2-7
CDR3 protein: CASSPGQGMREQYF

CDR3 length: 14
V gene: TRBV7-2
J gene: TRBJ1-1
CDR3 protein: CASSFAGFDTEAFF

CDR3 length: 15
V gene: TRBV5-1
J gene: TRBJ2-2
CDR3 protein: CASLAGVSNTGELFF

CDR3 length: 15
V gene: TRBV28
J gene: TRBJ2-2
CDR3 protein: CASSPDRMNTGELFF

CDR3 length: 14
V gene: TRBV28
J gene: TRBJ2-4
CDR3 protein: CASHRTGVKNIQYF

CDR3 length: 15
V gene: TRBV9
J gene: TRBJ2-1
CDR3 protein: CASSPRTGAYNEQFF

CDR3 length: 14
V gene: TRBV5-4
J gene: TRBJ2-3
CDR3 protein: CASSLIGSTDTQYF

CDR3 length: 17
V gene: TRBV5-1
J gene: TRBJ2-3
CDR3 protein: CASSLTGTSGYTDTQYF

CDR3 length: 15
V gene: TRBV9
J gene: TRBJ2-2
CDR3 protein: CASSGGSGRAGELFF

CDR3 length: 13
V gene: TRBV7-3
J gene: TRBJ2-2
CDR3 protein: CASSLSGTGELFF

CDR3 length: 15
V gene: TRBV5-1
J gene: TRBJ2-7
CDR3 protein: CASSLVSGQGYEQYF

CDR3 length: 12
V gene: TRBV5-1
J gene: TRBJ2-3
CDR3 protein: CASSLWGDTQYF

CDR3 length: 12
V gene: TRBV13
J gene: TRBJ2-7
CDR3 protein: CASSWQGYEQYF

CDR3 length: 15
V gene: TRBV2
J gene: TRBJ2-5
CDR3 protein: CASSWLGRNQETQYF

CDR3 length: 13
V gene: TRBV7-6
J gene: TRBJ2-1
CDR3 protein: CASSSPGGNEQFF